These 16 T cell receptor beta chains were sequenced from one sample in a study of T-cell memory formation after mild COVID-19. In TCRdb, the 5' RACE reads were re-called with MiXCR into one record per CDR3 protein. This sample has just under 550,000 distinct CDR3 sequences; 20% occur once, and the top ten carry around 13%. The sequenced material came from PBMCs or a T cell subset sorted from them (not recorded which). The receptor source for this set is an adult woman who had mild COVID-19 (a few samples of this study predate the infection). Cell type and time point are not known.

The chain links TRBV24-1 to TRBJ2-2; D is unclear. This CDR3 comprises 13 residues. Germline-derived CDR1 and CDR2 are KGHDR and SFDVKD. V lost 4 bases, J lost 4 bases, and 6 bases lay in between. CDR3 sequence (DNA): TGTGCCACCAGTGACGACTTCACCGGGGAGCTGTTTTTT. Amino acids: CATSDDFTGELFF.

This chain links TRBV7-9 with TRBJ2-5, with D perhaps TRBD1 (6 bases). CDR3 length equals 13 residues. V was cut by 5 bases and J by 3 bases, with 10 bases left in between. CDR1 is SEHNR and CDR2 is FQNEAQ in the germline V gene (reference sequence). The CDR3 DNA follows: TGTGCCAGCAGCCCCCGGGACAAAGAGACCCAGTACTTC. Encoded protein: CASSPRDKETQYF.

The CDR3 bases are TGTGCCAGCAATGTAGGGTCTAGCGGGGAGCTGCACGAGCAGTACTTC. It is translated as CASNVGSSGELHEQYF. V and J are TRBV12-3 or TRBV12-4 and TRBJ2-7, with 9 positions matching TRBD2. With 7 bases clipped from V and 5 bases from J, the junction kept 15 bases outside the gene matches. This CDR3 region has 16 residues.

This rearrangement joins TRBV30 to TRBJ1-1, with 10 positions matching TRBD1. J gave up 10 bases and V 1 base, and 9 bases lay outside the gene matches. Germline CDR1 is GTSNPN and CDR2 is SVGIG (reference sequence). This CDR3 has 14 amino acids. The CDR3 coding sequence is TGTGCCTGGAGTGAAGTGGGACAGGGGCCCCGAGCTTTCTTT. Protein product: CAWSEVGQGPRAFF.

J is TRBJ1-2 and V is TRBV7-9; D is perhaps TRBD1 (6 bases). Trimming removed 3 bases from V and 3 bases from J, with 11 bases in between. The germline CDR1 and CDR2 sequences are SEHNR and FQNEAQ (reference sequence). CDR3 size: 14 residues. Written as DNA, the CDR3 is TGTGCCAGCAGCTTCCCGGACAGTCACTATGGCTACACCTTC. This translates into CASSFPDSHYGYTF. The variable domain in full, with the rest retrieved from reference TRBV7-9 and TRBJ1-2, is DTGVSQNPRHKITKRGQNVTFRCDPISEHNRLYWYRQTLGQGPEFLTYFQNEAQLEKSRLLSDRFSAERPKGSFSTLEIQRTEQGDSAMYLCASSFPDSHYGYTFGSGTRLTVV.

The J gene is TRBJ1-1, the V gene TRBV6-2 or TRBV6-3; no reliable D call. CDR3 length: 13 residues. The germline V and J ends were trimmed by 2 bases and 7 bases, with 11 bases remaining between them. The germline V gene encodes CDR1 MNHEY and CDR2 SVGEGT. CDR3 in DNA: TGTGCCAGCAGTTACAGGACGGAAAATGAAGCTTTCTTT. It is translated as CASSYRTENEAFF.

This chain uses TRBV29-1 with TRBJ1-2, with D possibly TRBD1 on 5 matching bases. CDR3 length: 12 amino acids. Germline-derived CDR1 and CDR2 are SQVTM and ANQGSEA. Trimming took off 7 bases at V and 6 bases at J, with 15 bases between the two ends. The CDR3 nucleotides are TGCAGCGCCCCCGCAGGGCGCCATGGCTACACCTTC. This gives the protein CSAPAGRHGYTF.

This chain links TRBV3-1 with TRBJ2-2; no definite D call. Deletions cut 0 bases from V and 7 bases from J, with 12 bases between. Germline-derived CDR1 and CDR2 are LGHDT and YNNKEL (reference sequence). This CDR3 has 15 residues. CDR3 sequence (DNA): TGTGCCAGCAGCCAAGAATGGACCGTCGGCGGGGAGCTGTTTTTT. Its protein product is CASSQEWTVGGELFF.

Comment on this clonotype: This may come from a read error, since a much larger clone is one base off. The chain carries TRBV24-1 and TRBJ2-3; no firm D call. Germline CDR1 reads KGHDR; CDR2 reads SFDVKD. This CDR3 is 15 amino acids long. The germline V and J ends were trimmed by 3 bases and 0 bases, with 9 bases remaining between them. The CDR3 spells CATSDALTSTDTQYF. DNA of the CDR3: TGTGCCACCAGTGATGCTCTCACAAGCACAGATACGCAGTATTTT.

The table lists this clonotype with many counts. J is TRBJ1-1 and V is TRBV29-1; no clear D. The CDR3 is 16 residues long. The germline V gene encodes CDR1 SQVTM and CDR2 ANQGSEA. Trimming removed 0 bases at V and 0 bases at J, with 14 bases between. This CDR3 reads CSVEDPVRRMNTEAFF. The CDR3 nucleotides read TGCAGCGTTGAAGACCCGGTCCGGCGCATGAACACTGAAGCTTTCTTT.

The rearrangement links TRBV2 to TRBJ1-1; D is possibly TRBD1 (5 bases). The germline V and J ends were trimmed by 9 bases and 2 bases, with 10 bases remaining between them. The CDR3 sequence is 12 residues long. CDR1 is SNHLY and CDR2 is FYNNEI in the germline V gene. CDR3 coding DNA: TGTGCCAGGGGGGGGGTAAACACTGAAGCTTTCTTT. Translating gives CARGGVNTEAFF.

The chain joins TRBV7-9 to TRBJ2-4; TRBD1 might be the D (5 bases). V shed 4 bases and J shed 0 bases, with 10 bases lying between them. Germline-derived CDR1 and CDR2 are SEHNR and FQNEAQ (reference sequence). The CDR3 runs to 15 residues. Here the CDR3 reads CASSSDKLAKNIQYF. CDR3 nucleotide sequence: TGTGCCAGCAGCTCGGACAAGCTAGCCAAAAACATTCAGTACTTC.

A few counts support this clonotype. The rearrangement links TRBV24-1 to TRBJ2-1; TRBD2 agrees at 10 bases. The CDR3 runs to 16 residues. J was trimmed by 6 bases and V by 3 bases; bases with no gene match: 7. Germline loops: CDR1 KGHDR, CDR2 SFDVKD. CDR3 nucleotide sequence: TGTGCCACCAGTGATAGGAGCGGGAGGGCCATCAATGAGCAGTTCTTC. Translated, it gives CATSDRSGRAINEQFF.

The table lists this clonotype with a few counts. This chain joins TRBV5-1 and TRBJ1-6; D is unclear. CDR3 length equals 12 residues. CDR1 is SGHRS and CDR2 is YFSETQ in the germline V gene. Trimming shortened V by 4 bases and J by 14 bases, and 13 bases separated the two germline ends. As DNA, the CDR3 is TGCGCCAGCAGCGGGCAGAATCGGGCCCTCCACTTT. This codes for CASSGQNRALHF.

This clonotype occurred a few times. CDR3 nucleotide sequence: TGTGCCAGCAGCTTAGGTTATTGGGTACAGAACACTGAAGCTTTCTTT. As protein: CASSLGYWVQNTEAFF. V gene TRBV7-9 combines with J gene TRBJ1-1; D ambiguous. The CDR3 runs 16 residues. The germline CDR1 and CDR2 sequences are SEHNR and FQNEAQ (reference sequence). V was clipped by 1 base and J by 1 base, with 13 bases between them.

The V gene is TRBV4-1, the J gene TRBJ2-7, with 11 positions matching TRBD2. V trimming: 4 bases; J trimming: 6 bases; junction bases outside the gene matches: 5. Germline loops: CDR1 MGHRA, CDR2 YSYEKL. The CDR3 contains 14 residues. The CDR3 DNA sequence: TGCGCCAGCAGCCTTAGCGGGGGGGCCTCCGAGCAGTACTTC. Translating gives CASSLSGGASEQYF.